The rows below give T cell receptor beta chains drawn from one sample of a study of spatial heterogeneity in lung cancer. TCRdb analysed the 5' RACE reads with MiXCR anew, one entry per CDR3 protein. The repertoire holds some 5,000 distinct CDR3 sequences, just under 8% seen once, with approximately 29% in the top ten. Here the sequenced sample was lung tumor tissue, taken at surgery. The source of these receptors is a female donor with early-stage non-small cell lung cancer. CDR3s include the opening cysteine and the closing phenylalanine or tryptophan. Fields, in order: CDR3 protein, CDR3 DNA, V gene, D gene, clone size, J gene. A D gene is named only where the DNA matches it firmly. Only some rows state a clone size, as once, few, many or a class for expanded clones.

CDR3: CASLPGLAGVDEQFF
DNA: TGTGCCAGCCTCCCAGGACTAGCGGGAGTAGATGAGCAGTTCTTC
V: TRBV21-1
D: -
size: few
J: TRBJ2-1

CDR3: CATSREVGPGELFF
DNA: TGTGCCACCAGCAGAGAGGTGGGACCCGGGGAGCTGTTTTTT
V: TRBV15
D: -
size: medium-sized
J: TRBJ2-2

CDR3: CASSLTGGPYEQYF
DNA: TGTGCCAGCAGTTTAACGGGAGGGCCCTACGAGCAGTACTTC
V: TRBV12-3/TRBV12-4
D: TRBD2
size: medium-sized
J: TRBJ2-7

CDR3: CAWSGTSGSYEQFF
DNA: TGTGCCTGGAGTGGGACTAGCGGGAGCTATGAGCAGTTCTTC
V: TRBV30
D: TRBD2
size: -
J: TRBJ2-1

CDR3: CASSIDRTGGEAFF
DNA: TGTGCCAGCAGCATAGACCGGACAGGGGGCGAAGCTTTCTTT
V: TRBV5-6
D: TRBD1
size: medium-sized
J: TRBJ1-1

CDR3: CASTDTLTSGQETQYF
DNA: TGTGCCAGCACCGATACCCTGACTAGCGGGCAAGAGACCCAGTACTTC
V: TRBV6-2/TRBV6-3
D: TRBD2
size: large
J: TRBJ2-5

CDR3: CASSEKEDRGYGRNIQYF
DNA: TGTGCCAGCAGTGAAAAGGAGGACAGGGGTTACGGGAGAAACATTCAGTACTTC
V: TRBV2
D: TRBD1
size: many
J: TRBJ2-4

CDR3: CASSRLPGPRETQYF
DNA: TGTGCCAGCAGCAGACTCCCGGGTCCTCGGGAGACCCAGTACTTC
V: TRBV7-2
D: -
size: many
J: TRBJ2-5

CDR3: CASTTVQLYNEQFF
DNA: TGTGCCAGCACCACCGTACAGCTCTACAATGAGCAGTTCTTC
V: TRBV28
D: -
size: medium-sized
J: TRBJ2-1

CDR3: CASRPGGGNQPQHF
DNA: TGTGCCAGCAGGCCGGGGGGGGGCAATCAGCCCCAGCATTTT
V: TRBV6-5
D: -
size: many
J: TRBJ1-5

CDR3: CASTNPWGHTGELFF
DNA: TGTGCCAGCACCAATCCGTGGGGTCACACCGGGGAGCTGTTTTTT
V: TRBV28
D: -
size: many
J: TRBJ2-2

CDR3: CASSLTGLGEQFF
DNA: TGCGCCAGCAGCCTGACAGGGTTGGGTGAGCAGTTCTTC
V: TRBV5-1
D: TRBD1
size: many
J: TRBJ2-1

CDR3: CSAEWGGQETQYF
DNA: TGCAGCGCCGAATGGGGGGGGCAAGAGACCCAGTACTTC
V: TRBV29-1
D: TRBD2
size: few
J: TRBJ2-5

CDR3: CASNRQGVGTDTQYF
DNA: TGTGCCAGCAACCGACAGGGGGTAGGAACAGATACGCAGTATTTT
V: TRBV6-2/TRBV6-3
D: TRBD1
size: many
J: TRBJ2-3

CDR3: CASSEVFGRGQPQHF
DNA: TGTGCCAGCAGTGAAGTTTTCGGGAGAGGTCAGCCCCAGCATTTT
V: TRBV6-1
D: -
size: few
J: TRBJ1-5

CDR3: CASSEFASGYYNEQFF
DNA: TGTGCCAGCAGCGAGTTCGCTAGCGGTTACTACAATGAGCAGTTCTTC
V: TRBV9
D: TRBD2
size: medium-sized
J: TRBJ2-1

CDR3: CASSFGQTKNIQYF
DNA: TGTGCCAGCAGCTTCGGACAGACCAAAAACATTCAGTACTTC
V: TRBV7-2
D: -
size: many
J: TRBJ2-4

CDR3: CASSPPGFDTQYF
DNA: TGTGCCAGCAGCCCACCAGGTTTTGATACGCAGTATTTT
V: TRBV7-9
D: -
size: many
J: TRBJ2-3

CDR3: CASSQYREGEQYF
DNA: TGTGCCAGCAGCCAGTACAGGGAAGGCGAGCAGTACTTC
V: TRBV14
D: -
size: medium-sized
J: TRBJ2-7

CDR3: CASRGHGDYGYTF
DNA: TGTGCCAGCAGAGGGCACGGAGACTATGGCTACACCTTC
V: TRBV28
D: -
size: many
J: TRBJ1-2

CDR3: CASSRGQGSGYTF
DNA: TGTGCCAGCAGCCGGGGACAGGGGAGTGGCTACACCTTC
V: TRBV3-1
D: TRBD1
size: many
J: TRBJ1-2

CDR3: CASSLGTGELFF
DNA: TGTGCCAGCAGCTTAGGGACCGGGGAGCTGTTTTTT
V: TRBV11-2
D: -
size: medium-sized
J: TRBJ2-2

CDR3: CASSVLQETQYF
DNA: TGTGCCAGCAGTGTACTCCAAGAGACCCAGTACTTC
V: TRBV2
D: -
size: medium-sized
J: TRBJ2-5